A few counts support the clone carrying this TCR beta chain. The same CDR3 is also encoded by other DNA sequences in this sample. Sequencing was performed with immunoSEQ multiplex PCR; in TCRdb, only in-frame clones are kept and a portion is missing. Of about 100,000 clones listed, about 77% are singletons. These data belong to a study of blood T cell repertoires in COVID-19. V lost 3 bases, J lost 6 bases, and 7 bases lay in between. This CDR3 has 12 residues. The V gene's germline CDR1 is MDHEN and CDR2 SYDVKM. The chain is built from TRBV28 and TRBJ2-3; the D is unclear. The TCR sequence derives from a woman in her sixties or seventies with acute or convalescent COVID-19. The sample was peripheral blood. CDR3 residues: CASSFPGDTQYF. Here the CDR3 DNA reads TGTGCCAGCAGTTTTCCTGGCGATACGCAGTATTTT.